This TCR beta chain was sequenced for a study of T cell responses to AZD1222 COVID-19 vaccine. Whole-study findings and limits: In a largely white British group with more females than males, clonal diversity was possibly underestimated. The study sampled repertoires only after the peak T cell response. At 160-218 and 743-854, vaccine-associated CD4 TCRs were dominant, and they spanned spike.

The CDR3 runs 13 residues. Germline values: CDR1 SGDLS, CDR2 YYNGEE. After removal of 2 bases from V and 6 bases from J, the junction contained 3 bases not matched to a gene. This clone was detected only once. Its antigen remains unidentified. Some clones are missing from TCRdb's copy, which holds only in-frame ones; the method was immunoSEQ multiplex PCR. In the table there are about 120,000 clones, approximately 85% of which are singletons. Sequences were derived from peripheral blood, sampled on day 0 of MenACWY control vaccination. J is TRBJ1-2 and V is TRBV9, with 8 bases fitting TRBD1. This TCR was sampled from an adult in good health. CDR3 sequence reads: CASSVRQGNGYTF. Written as DNA, the CDR3 is TGTGCCAGCAGCGTTAGACAGGGGAATGGCTACACCTTC.